This is a list of T cell receptor beta chains from one sample in a study of T cell repertoires in aging, cancer and after chemotherapy. In TCRdb, the multiplex PCR reads were re-called with MiXCR into one record per CDR3 protein. The sample records roughly 7,000 distinct CDR3 sequences, over 35% being singletons. Sequencing used blood. The receptors were sampled from a human donor in good health. Both conserved end residues are part of each CDR3. Each record gives: V gene, D gene, clone size, J gene, CDR3 protein, CDR3 DNA. A D gene is named only where the DNA matches it firmly. Clone size is stated in some rows and not others, as once, few, many or a class when expanded.

>TRBV10-3|TRBD1|.|TRBJ2-5
CAITDREQETQYF
TGTGCCATTACGGACAGGGAGCAAGAGACCCAGTACTTC
>TRBV6-2/TRBV6-3|.|.|TRBJ2-1
CASSYDGLASYNEQFF
TGTGCCAGCAGTTACGACGGCCTAGCGTCCTACAATGAGCAGTTCTTC
>TRBV5-4|TRBD2|.|TRBJ2-3
CASSPGTNPFTDTQYF
TGCGCCAGCAGCCCCGGGACTAACCCCTTCACAGATACGCAGTATTTT
>TRBV7-2|TRBD1|few|TRBJ2-3
CASSSGQGSTDTQYF
TGTGCCAGCAGCTCGGGACAGGGGAGCACAGATACGCAGTATTTT
>TRBV11-2|TRBD1|.|TRBJ1-1
CASSSGQGAVDTEAFF
TGTGCCAGCAGCTCGGGACAGGGGGCGGTGGACACTGAAGCTTTCTTT
>TRBV4-1|.|few|TRBJ2-7
CASSQVGQSSYEQYF
TGCGCCAGCAGCCAAGTCGGACAGTCTTCCTACGAGCAGTACTTC
>TRBV12-3/TRBV12-4|TRBD1|.|TRBJ1-2
CASTGPGTGFNYGYTF
TGTGCCAGCACCGGGCCCGGGACAGGGTTTAACTATGGCTACACCTTC
>TRBV7-9|.|few|TRBJ2-1
CASSSDVGLVSGEQFF
TGTGCCAGCAGCTCGGATGTGGGCCTAGTTTCAGGGGAGCAGTTCTTC
>TRBV4-3|.|.|TRBJ1-1
CASRQVGVRVMGEAFF
TGCGCCAGCAGGCAAGTCGGGGTACGGGTGATGGGTGAAGCTTTCTTT
>TRBV5-6|TRBD2|.|TRBJ2-1
CASSKEGTSVTNEQFF
TGTGCCAGCAGTAAGGAGGGGACTAGCGTGACGAATGAGCAGTTCTTC
>TRBV6-5|.|few|TRBJ2-7
CASKGLGEQYF
TGTGCCAGCAAAGGGTTGGGCGAGCAGTACTTC
>TRBV12-3/TRBV12-4|.|.|TRBJ1-2
CASAPPVGGHAYAYTF
TGTGCCAGCGCACCTCCGGTCGGGGGGCACGCCTATGCCTACACCTTC
>TRBV12-3/TRBV12-4|TRBD2|once|TRBJ2-3
CASSRFSGGALDADTQYF
TGTGCCAGCAGTCGTTTTAGCGGGGGGGCCTTAGATGCAGATACGCAGTATTTT
>TRBV4-3|.|.|TRBJ2-7
CASSLDRVRGGGTYEQYF
TGCGCCAGCAGCCTCGACAGGGTTCGCGGCGGGGGGACCTACGAGCAGTACTTC
>TRBV19|.|.|TRBJ2-7
CASSIRDGNEQYF
TGTGCCAGTAGTATCCGGGACGGAAACGAGCAGTACTTC
>TRBV19|.|few|TRBJ2-7
CASSTTALTYEQYF
TGTGCCAGTAGTACGACAGCCCTAACCTACGAGCAGTACTTC
>TRBV30|.|.|TRBJ1-2
CAWSVGGYGHTF
TGTGCCTGGAGTGTCGGTGGATATGGCCACACCTTC
>TRBV6-5|TRBD1|few|TRBJ1-2
CASSSTGVDYYTF
TGTGCCAGCAGTTCGACAGGGGTGGATTACTACACCTTC
>TRBV6-2/TRBV6-3|TRBD2|.|TRBJ2-5
CASSRAGGTQYF
TGTGCCAGCAGTCGCGCGGGGGGGACCCAGTACTTC
>TRBV20-1|TRBD1|.|TRBJ1-5
CSAREFGQGAGQPQHF
TGCAGTGCTAGAGAATTTGGACAGGGGGCCGGTCAGCCCCAGCATTTT
>TRBV11-3|.|.|TRBJ2-5
CASSARGLETQYF
TGTGCCAGCAGTGCCAGGGGATTGGAGACCCAGTACTTC
>TRBV6-1|.|few|TRBJ2-7
CASSEDRRSQQYF
TGTGCCAGCAGTGAGGACCGGCGGTCGCAACAGTACTTC
>TRBV6-5|.|.|TRBJ2-3
CASSYRTSYTQYF
TGTGCCAGCAGTTACCGGACGAGCTATACGCAGTATTTT
>TRBV6-2/TRBV6-3|.|few|TRBJ2-2
CATSAKNTGELFF
TGTGCCACCTCGGCCAAGAACACCGGGGAGCTGTTTTTT
>TRBV20-1|.|few|TRBJ2-7
CSASRLVGLVYEQYF
TGCAGTGCTAGCAGGTTGGTCGGACTGGTATACGAGCAGTACTTC
>TRBV24-1|.|few|TRBJ1-1
CATSDGGAEAFF
TGTGCCACCAGTGATGGGGGGGCGGAAGCTTTCTTT
>TRBV7-3|TRBD2|.|TRBJ2-3
CASSSQAGLSTDTQYF
TGTGCCAGCAGCTCTCAAGCGGGGTTGAGCACAGATACGCAGTATTTT
>TRBV2|TRBD1|.|TRBJ1-1
CASRTGASPEAFF
TGTGCCAGCAGGACAGGGGCCTCCCCTGAAGCTTTCTTT
>TRBV6-2/TRBV6-3|.|few|TRBJ1-5
CASSVDIQPYLPQHF
TGTGCCAGCAGTGTGGACATCCAGCCCTACCTGCCCCAGCATTTT
>TRBV12-3/TRBV12-4|.|.|TRBJ1-2
CASGPSDSYGYTF
TGTGCTAGTGGTCCCTCTGACAGCTATGGCTACACCTTC
>TRBV7-6|.|few|TRBJ1-4
CASGGTAYEKLFF
TGTGCCAGCGGAGGGACTGCTTATGAAAAACTGTTTTTT
>TRBV19|.|few|TRBJ2-2
CASSIVGTLTGELFF
TGTGCCAGTAGTATCGTCGGGACGCTCACCGGGGAGCTGTTTTTT
>TRBV4-1|TRBD2|.|TRBJ2-4
CASSQGEGEGAKNIQYF
TGCGCCAGCAGCCAAGGGGAGGGCGAGGGTGCCAAAAACATTCAGTACTTC
>TRBV21-1|.|few|TRBJ1-3
CASSPTGPRGNTIYF
TGTGCCAGCAGCCCGACAGGGCCTCGTGGAAACACCATATATTTT
>TRBV20-1|.|few|TRBJ2-7
CSANRLAYEQYF
TGCAGTGCCAACCGACTAGCCTACGAGCAGTACTTC
>TRBV29-1|.|medium-sized|TRBJ2-7
CSVEVSYEQYF
TGCAGCGTTGAAGTCTCCTACGAGCAGTACTTC
>TRBV19|.|.|TRBJ1-5
CASSINRASDQPQHF
TGTGCCAGTAGTATCAACAGAGCCAGTGATCAGCCCCAGCATTTT
>TRBV7-2|.|.|TRBJ1-3
CASSFNLLGAGNTIYF
TGTGCCAGCAGCTTCAACTTGCTAGGGGCTGGAAACACCATATATTTT
>TRBV5-4|.|.|TRBJ1-4
CASSLDQGWTTNEKLFF
TGTGCCAGCAGCTTGGACCAGGGTTGGACAACTAATGAAAAACTGTTTTTT
>TRBV18|.|.|TRBJ2-2
CASSPVETGELFF
TGTGCCAGCTCACCGGTCGAAACCGGGGAGCTGTTTTTT
>TRBV6-2/TRBV6-3|.|.|TRBJ1-1
CASSSGVNTEAFF
TGTGCCAGCAGTAGCGGGGTGAACACTGAAGCTTTCTTT
>TRBV6-5|TRBD1|.|TRBJ1-5
CASSDRGAQPQHF
TGTGCCAGCAGTGACAGGGGGGCTCAGCCCCAGCATTTT
>TRBV6-5|.|.|TRBJ2-1
CASSPTVTGGNEQFF
TGTGCCAGCAGTCCGACAGTAACTGGTGGTAATGAGCAGTTCTTC
>TRBV6-5|TRBD2|.|TRBJ2-1
CASSASGGANEQFF
TGTGCCAGCAGTGCTAGCGGGGGGGCCAATGAGCAGTTCTTC
>TRBV7-9|.|.|TRBJ2-3
CASSLVVLGTDTQYF
TGTGCCAGCAGCTTAGTAGTACTGGGCACAGATACGCAGTATTTT
>TRBV7-6|.|.|TRBJ1-3
CASSLEASGNTIYF
TGTGCCAGCAGCTTAGAGGCCTCTGGAAACACCATATATTTT
>TRBV5-1|.|.|TRBJ1-6
CASSLGGEKYSPLHF
TGCGCCAGCAGCTTGGGCGGGGAAAAATATTCACCCCTCCACTTT
>TRBV12-3/TRBV12-4|TRBD2|few|TRBJ2-1
CASSWPASGGNEQFF
TGTGCCAGCAGTTGGCCCGCTAGCGGAGGAAATGAGCAGTTCTTC
>TRBV6-2/TRBV6-3|.|.|TRBJ2-7
CASTSGFSSYEQYF
TGTGCCAGCACCTCAGGGTTTAGCTCCTACGAGCAGTACTTC
>TRBV5-1|.|few|TRBJ2-3
CASSLAGGVRATDTQYF
TGCGCCAGCAGCTTGGCCGGGGGAGTGAGGGCGACAGATACGCAGTATTTT
>TRBV7-9|TRBD1|few|TRBJ1-3
CASSPLQWGRGRVGNTIYF
TGTGCCAGCAGCCCCCTTCAATGGGGCAGGGGGCGCGTTGGAAACACCATATATTTT
>TRBV20-1|.|.|TRBJ2-1
CSASSYGTSYNEQFF
TGCAGTGCAAGTTCCTATGGTACGTCCTACAATGAGCAGTTCTTC
>TRBV12-3/TRBV12-4|.|few|TRBJ1-1
CASSFSSAERAEAFF
TGTGCCAGCAGTTTTTCAAGTGCCGAGCGGGCTGAAGCTTTCTTT
>TRBV7-3|.|.|TRBJ2-3
CASSITGTPTDTQYF
TGTGCCAGCAGCATAACCGGGACTCCTACAGATACGCAGTATTTT
>TRBV19|.|.|TRBJ1-2
CASSIEPSYGYTF
TGTGCCAGTAGTATAGAGCCCTCCTATGGCTACACCTTC